These 7 T cell receptor beta chains originate from one sample sequenced in a study of neurological immune-mediated disorders. TCRdb called the 5' RACE reads again in MiXCR, with one record for every CDR3 protein. The repertoire consists of about 50,000 distinct CDR3 sequences, with about 5.8% occurring once and the leading ten covering approximately 1.5%. Sequenced: CD4+ T cells from blood. The source is a woman aged 18-29 years with multiple sclerosis.

This clonotype has a count of ten or more. The rearrangement links TRBV3-1 to TRBJ1-2; the match to TRBD1 covers 8 bases. The V gene's germline CDR1 is LGHDT and CDR2 YNNKEL (reference sequence). This CDR3 spans 16 amino acids. V shed 1 base and J 1 base; nucleotides not matched to a gene: 5. CDR3 loop: CASSQVIGQGNYGYTF. As DNA, the CDR3 is TGTGCCAGCAGCCAAGTAATCGGACAGGGTAACTATGGCTACACCTTC.

The sample holds many counts of this clonotype. The chain recombines TRBV20-1 with TRBJ2-7; D is unresolved. The CDR3 length is 14 residues. The V end was cut by 0 bases, the J end by 0 bases, with 9 bases between. Germline V gene sequence: CDR1 DFQATT, CDR2 SNEGSKA (reference sequence). For the CDR3, the DNA is TGCAGTGCTAGAGATTGTAACCACTCCTACGAGCAGTACGTC. Translated, it gives CSARDCNHSYEQYV.

This clonotype was detected many times. DNA for the CDR3: TGTGCCAGCAGTTACCTTGCGTCTGGGGCCAACGTCCTGACTTTC. It specifies CASSYLASGANVLTF. The genes are TRBV6-5 and TRBJ2-6; no firm D call. The germline gives CDR1 MNHEY, CDR2 SVGAGI. The CDR3 covers 15 residues. V gave up 2 bases and J gave up 1 base, with 6 bases separating them.

The V gene is TRBV2, the J gene TRBJ2-3, with 14 positions matching TRBD2. Germline trimming cut 8 bases from V and 6 bases from J; bases unmatched to any gene: 7. Germline assignment: CDR1 SNHLY and CDR2 FYNNEI. The CDR3 has 15 amino acids. The CDR3 spells CASPLTSGGADTQYF. The CDR3 DNA reads TGTGCCAGCCCCCTGACTAGCGGGGGGGCCGATACGCAGTATTTT.

In this sample, this clonotype turned up a few times. V and J are TRBV2 and TRBJ2-3; D may be TRBD2 (5 bases). V was pared by 5 bases and J by 0 bases, with 12 bases between. The CDR3 has 15 residues. CDR1 is SNHLY, CDR2 FYNNEI, per germline. For the CDR3, the DNA is TGTGCCAGCAGTTCTAGCCCCTATAGCACAGATACGCAGTATTTT. Translation: CASSSSPYSTDTQYF.

This clonotype showed up many times. V usage is TRBV10-3 and J usage is TRBJ2-6; D is perhaps TRBD1 (5 bases). This CDR3 comprises 16 residues. CDR1 is ENHRY, CDR2 SYGVKD, per germline. V lost 10 bases to trimming and J lost 0 bases, with 16 bases between them. CDR3 in amino acids: CATRRGGHSGANVLTF. CDR3 coding DNA: TGTGCCACACGTAGGGGCGGACACTCTGGGGCCAACGTCCTGACTTTC.

This clonotype was counted at least ten times. The chain has TRBV5-1 and TRBJ2-5, with unresolved D. The CDR3 runs to 13 residues. Trimming cost V 0 bases and J 5 bases, with 8 bases left between them. Germline V gene sequence: CDR1 SGHRS, CDR2 YFSETQ. Here the CDR3 DNA reads TGCGCCAGCAGCTTGGGGGCAGAGGAGACCCAGTACTTC. Amino acid sequence: CASSLGAEETQYF.